Listed here are 14 T cell receptor beta chains from one sample, sequenced in a study of control samples from healthy donors and cancer patients. Here immunoSEQ multiplex PCR was the method, and the copy in TCRdb shows in-frame clones only, minus some. The sample gives almost 85,000 clones, around 83% of which show up once; about 9.9% is in the top ten. Input material: PBMCs. These receptors came from a man between 60 and 75 years old with head and neck cancer.

V usage is TRBV19 and J usage is TRBJ1-5; no firm D call. There are 15 residues in the CDR3. Trimming pared 4 bases from V and 0 bases from J, leaving 10 bases between. Germline V gene sequence: CDR1 LNHDA, CDR2 SQIVND (reference sequence). The CDR3 DNA reads TGTGCCAGTAGTACCCTGACGGCTAGCAATCAGCCCCAGCATTTT. Residues: CASSTLTASNQPQHF.

V gene TRBV7-9 combines with J gene TRBJ2-3; TRBD1 or TRBD2 may be the D gene (6 bases each). CDR3 length equals 13 residues. CDR1 and CDR2 from the germline V gene are SEHNR and FQNEAQ (reference sequence). V lost 5 bases and J lost 4, with 10 bases in between. The CDR3 protein is CASSIRGPDTQYF. The CDR3 bases are TGTGCCAGCAGCATTCGGGGGCCAGATACGCAGTATTTT. The full variable domain, completed using reference TRBV7-9 and TRBJ2-3, is DTGVSQNPRHKITKRGQNVTFRCDPISEHNRLYWYRQTLGQGPEFLTYFQNEAQLEKSRLLSDRFSAERPKGSFSTLEIQRTEQGDSAMYLCASSIRGPDTQYFGPGTRLTVL.

J is TRBJ2-3 and V is TRBV5-4; TRBD2 agrees at 8 bases. This CDR3 is built from 16 residues. Germline CDR1 SGHNT, CDR2 YYREEE (reference sequence). V shed 0 bases, J shed 4 bases, and the junction held 7 bases outside the gene matches. The CDR3 DNA reads TGTGCCAGCAGCTTGGGGGCGGGAGGAGGTGCAGATACGCAGTATTTT. Its protein is CASSLGAGGGADTQYF.

A few counts support this clone. The chain combines TRBV5-1 with TRBJ2-7, with TRBD2 matching 8 bases. Germline V CDR1 and CDR2: SGHRS, YFSETQ. V trimming: 0 bases; J trimming: 7 bases; junction bases outside the gene matches: 3. The CDR3 runs to 13 residues. The CDR3, as DNA: TGCGCCAGCAGCTTGGGTGCGGGAGGAGAGCAGTACTTC. This codes for CASSLGAGGEQYF.

The chain recombines TRBV10-3 with TRBJ2-3, with a tentative D call TRBD2 (6 bases). The CDR3 length is 15 residues. Germline CDR1 reads ENHRY; CDR2 reads SYGVKD. The V and J ends lost 0 bases and 3 bases respectively, with 10 bases between them. The CDR3 spells CAISESGTPTDTQYF. In DNA, the CDR3 is TGTGCCATCAGTGAGTCCGGGACTCCTACAGATACGCAGTATTTT.

In its sample, this clone was seen once. The DNA of the CDR3 is TGCGCCAGCAGACCGAACCCTAACTATGGCTACACCTTC. This sequence encodes CASRPNPNYGYTF. The J gene is TRBJ1-2, the V gene TRBV23-1; no firm D call. TRBV23-1 is identified as an open reading frame with a role that is uncertain. Trimming shortened V by 6 bases and J by 0 bases, and 8 bases separated the two germline ends. This CDR3 spans 13 amino acids.

This clone was observed a single time. The rearrangement links TRBV11-3 to TRBJ2-2, with a tentative D call TRBD1 (5 bases). The CDR3 extends over 13 amino acids. The germline CDR1 and CDR2 sequences are SGHNT and YENEEA. The germline V and J ends were trimmed by 5 bases and 6 bases, with 10 bases remaining between them. The CDR3 nucleotides read TGTGCCAGCAGCGGCAGGGTAGCCGGGGAGCTGTTTTTT. It yields the protein CASSGRVAGELFF. The full variable domain, with the rest looked up from reference TRBV11-3 and TRBJ2-2, is EAGVVQSPRYKIIEKKQPVAFWCNPISGHNTLYWYLQNLGQGPELLIRYENEEAVDDSQLPKDRFSAERLKGVDSTLKIQPAELGDSAVYLCASSGRVAGELFFGEGSRLTVL.

This clone was observed once. The chain uses TRBV28 and TRBJ1-1; D unresolved. The CDR3 spans 12 residues. Germline V CDR1 and CDR2: MDHEN, SYDVKM. V lost 5 bases to trimming and J lost 7 bases, with 11 bases between them. CDR3 sequence (DNA): TGTGCCAGCAGTCCACCCGCGCTTGAAGCTTTCTTT. Protein: CASSPPALEAFF.

This chain joins TRBV28 and TRBJ2-2; TRBD2 aligns across 8 bases. Germline loops: CDR1 MDHEN, CDR2 SYDVKM. Trimming at V came to 3 bases and at J to 5 bases, leaving 17 bases not matched to a gene. CDR3 length: 19 residues. Here the CDR3 DNA reads TGTGCCAGCAGTTTTGCAAAGCGTGTAGCGGGACGAAGGACCGGGGAGCTGTTTTTT. Encoded protein: CASSFAKRVAGRRTGELFF.

V is TRBV27 and J is TRBJ2-1; D call uncertain. Per germline, CDR1 MNHEY and CDR2 SMNVEV (reference sequence). V lost 2 bases, J lost 5 bases, and 16 bases lay in between. This CDR3 region has 16 residues. This CDR3 is CASSLKYPFSDNEQFF. The CDR3 DNA sequence: TGTGCCAGCAGTTTAAAGTATCCCTTCAGTGACAATGAGCAGTTCTTC.

As for this clone: This same CDR3 is encoded by further DNA sequences in the sample. This rearrangement joins TRBV5-1 to TRBJ1-4; perhaps TRBD1 as D (5 bases). CDR3 length: 15 amino acids. V was shortened by 0 bases and J by 3 bases, with 9 bases between the two germline ends. Looked up from germline, CDR1 is SGHRS and CDR2 is YFSETQ. The CDR3 protein is CASSLGGTANEKLFF. In DNA, the CDR3 is TGCGCCAGCAGCTTGGGGGGCACGGCTAATGAAAAACTGTTTTTT. The full variable domain, its missing parts supplied by reference TRBV5-1 and TRBJ1-4, is KAGVTQTPRYLIKTRGQQVTLSCSPISGHRSVSWYQQTPGQGLQFLFEYFSETQRNKGNFPGRFSGRQFSNSRSEMNVSTLELGDSALYLCASSLGGTANEKLFFGSGTQLSVL.

The chain employs TRBV24-1 and TRBJ1-6; D perhaps matches TRBD1 (5 bases). With 3 bases removed from V and 10 bases from J, the gap between germline ends came to 12 bases. Germline V gives CDR1 KGHDR, CDR2 SFDVKD. The CDR3 has 14 residues. The CDR3 region is CATSDPEGRSPLHF. CDR3 DNA: TGTGCCACCAGTGATCCAGAGGGGAGGTCACCCCTCCACTTT.

The chain joins TRBV9 to TRBJ1-3; D uncertain. The V end was cut by 3 bases, the J end by 5 bases, with 9 bases between. The length of the CDR3 is 13 residues. The germline V gene has CDR1 SGDLS and CDR2 YYNGEE. The CDR3 reads CASSGIGRNTIYF. The DNA of the CDR3 is TGTGCCAGCAGCGGTATAGGGCGAAACACCATATATTTT.

The chain is built from TRBV28 and TRBJ2-1; 8 positions agree with TRBD2. Germline trimming cut 6 bases from V and 10 bases from J; bases unmatched to any gene: 17. In germline, CDR1 is MDHEN, CDR2 SYDVKM. This CDR3 has 16 residues. The CDR3 DNA follows: TGTGCCAGCAGCCCCCAGTTTCGCGGGAGGCCCCTCGAGCAGTTCTTC. Amino acids: CASSPQFRGRPLEQFF.